The sequence of this T cell receptor beta chain was determined in a study of shared clonotypes between healthy human individuals. Deep level was the assay's run setting. Clones were read by immunoSEQ multiplex PCR, and TCRdb kept only the in-frame ones, dropping some. The sample carries about 2 million clones, 95% recorded once. Healthy and HIV-negative, the adult donors had no recent acute infections or vaccinations. The receptor comes from a man aged 18 to 30 in good health. Sequenced input: naive CD4+ T cells sorted from blood. Subset indicated: CD45RA+ positively selected.

In DNA, the CDR3 is TGTGCCAGCTCACCACGCGCGGGGGGAGGCGAGACCCAGTACTTC. Translating it yields CASSPRAGGGETQYF. The chain links TRBV18 to TRBJ2-5; TRBD2 aligns across 8 bases. CDR1 and CDR2 from the germline V gene are KGHSH and LQKENI. J gave up 5 bases and V 1 base, and 6 bases lay outside the gene matches. CDR3 length: 15 amino acids.